This passage covers 25 T cell receptor beta chains from one sample sequenced in a study of T cells in Graves' hyperthyroidism and ophthalmopathy. Template material for amplifying TCR beta CDR3 regions consisted of RNA transcripts. First-round RT-PCR with HTBI primers amplified the TCR CDR3 region. TCRdb re-derived calls from the multiplex PCR reads in MiXCR, one entry per CDR3 protein. The sample gives 700,000 or so distinct CDR3 sequences, about a sixth of which show up once; about 8.4% is in the top ten. Sequenced: blood. These receptors all stem from a man between 18 and 35 years old with Graves' hyperthyroidism.

This clonotype was seen ten or more times. This rearrangement joins TRBV11-2 to TRBJ2-3; TRBD2 matches 7 bases. Per the germline V gene, CDR1 is SGHAT and CDR2 is FQNNGV. There are 15 residues in the CDR3. The ends lost 5 bases at V and 6 bases at J; junction bases unmatched: 11. Here the CDR3 DNA reads TGTGCCAGCAGCCTTCTGGGCGGGAGCTTGGATACGCAGTATTTT. This sequence encodes CASSLLGGSLDTQYF.

This clonotype was seen more than once but under ten times. V is TRBV5-1 and J is TRBJ2-1; no clear D. The germline gives CDR1 SGHRS, CDR2 YFSETQ. CDR3 size: 13 residues. Trimming took off 2 bases at V and 8 bases at J, with 11 bases between the two ends. The CDR3 DNA sequence: TGCGCCAGCAGCTTCGGCCCGCCGGATGAGCAGTTCTTC. Translating gives CASSFGPPDEQFF.

This clonotype showed up many times. This chain connects TRBV12-3 or TRBV12-4 to TRBJ2-4, with D tentatively TRBD2 (5 bases). This CDR3 has 13 amino acids. V lost 0 bases, J lost 6 bases, and 6 bases lay in between. The DNA for the CDR3 is TGTGCCAGCAGTTTAGCAGGAGGAAACATTCAGTACTTC. As protein: CASSLAGGNIQYF.

This clonotype was counted ten times or more. The chain combines TRBV11-2 with TRBJ2-1; TRBD2 agrees at 8 bases. Trimming cost V 1 base and J 4 bases; bases outside gene matches: 6. From germline, CDR1 is SGHAT and CDR2 FQNNGV. The length of the CDR3 is 16 residues. DNA for the CDR3: TGTGCCAGCAGCTTAGTGTGGTCTAGCGGGTACAATGAGCAGTTCTTC. It yields the protein CASSLVWSSGYNEQFF.

V and J are TRBV3-1 and TRBJ1-1; D is possibly TRBD1 (6 bases). The CDR3 is made up of 15 amino acids. CDR1 LGHDT and CDR2 YNNKEL come from the germline V gene (reference sequence). V lost 4 bases and J 6 bases, leaving 18 bases between the germline ends. Here the CDR3 reads CASSPQGLGVAEAFF. As DNA, the CDR3 is TGTGCCAGCAGCCCCCAGGGGTTGGGGGTCGCTGAAGCTTTCTTT.

Many counts were recorded for this clonotype. The chain couples TRBV30 to TRBJ1-2; D not resolved. Germline-derived CDR1 and CDR2 are GTSNPN and SVGIG (reference sequence). CDR3 length: 14 residues. V lost 0 bases, J lost 6 bases, and 14 bases lay in between. The CDR3 DNA is TGTGCCTGGAGTGTACTTTCAGGCCTCGATGGCTACACCTTC. Protein product: CAWSVLSGLDGYTF.

This clonotype was picked up a small number of times. The chain couples TRBV28 to TRBJ2-5; weak D call: TRBD2 (6 bases). The CDR3 is 15 amino acids. The germline V gene encodes CDR1 MDHEN and CDR2 SYDVKM. V was trimmed by 6 bases and J by 7 bases, leaving 21 bases between them. DNA for the CDR3: TGTGCCAGCAGCATTCCCCAGGCCGGGAGAAGGACCCAGTACTTC. This translates into CASSIPQAGRRTQYF.

In its sample, this clonotype was seen many times. This chain uses TRBV20-1 with TRBJ2-7; TRBD2 aligns across 13 bases. CDR3 size: 15 residues. The V gene end was trimmed by 2 bases and the J gene end by 7 bases; junction bases not matched to a gene: 8. CDR1 DFQATT and CDR2 SNEGSKA come from the germline V gene (reference sequence). The CDR3 region has the DNA TGCAGTGCTAGACTTACTAGCGGGAGGGCCCGGGAGCAGTACTTC. Residues: CSARLTSGRAREQYF.

This clonotype was picked up a small number of times. The chain employs TRBV25-1 and TRBJ2-3; 10 positions agree with TRBD1. CDR1 is MGHDK, CDR2 SYGVNS, per germline. Germline trimming cut 1 base from V and 4 bases from J; bases unmatched to any gene: 2. The CDR3 spans 15 residues. CDR3 sequence reads: CASSEFGQGADTQYF. The CDR3 DNA reads TGTGCCAGCAGTGAATTCGGACAGGGGGCAGATACGCAGTATTTT. Full variable domain (remainder filled in from reference TRBV25-1 and TRBJ2-3): EADIYQTPRYLVIGTGKKITLECSQTMGHDKMYWYQQDPGMELHLIHYSYGVNSTEKGDLSSESTVSRIRTEHFPLTLESARPSHTSQYLCASSEFGQGADTQYFGPGTRLTVL.

Only a few counts were recorded for this clonotype. The chain has TRBV6-1 and TRBJ1-1; the D is unclear. Germline assignment: CDR1 MNHNS and CDR2 SASEGT. Between the trimmed V and J ends, which lost 6 bases and 1 base, there was a span of 9 bases. This CDR3 is built from 13 residues. The chain's CDR3 is CASRVQANTEAFF. Here the CDR3 DNA reads TGTGCCAGCAGAGTGCAGGCGAACACTGAAGCTTTCTTT.

This clonotype was detected ten times or more. CDR3 sequence: CASTYQQGAITEAFF. For the CDR3, the DNA is TGTGCCAGCACCTATCAACAGGGGGCGATTACTGAAGCTTTCTTT. The chain recombines TRBV12-3 or TRBV12-4 with TRBJ1-1, with TRBD1 identical over 9 bases. J was trimmed by 5 bases and V by 7 bases; bases with no gene match: 11. This CDR3 is built from 15 residues.

This clonotype has only a few counts. The CDR3: CASSASVAEQFF. The DNA of the CDR3 is TGCGCCAGCAGCGCGTCGGTGGCTGAGCAGTTCTTC. The chain employs TRBV5-1 and TRBJ2-1; no clear D gene. V was trimmed by 4 bases and J by 9 bases, leaving 11 bases between them. The CDR3 runs to 12 residues. The germline V gene encodes CDR1 SGHRS and CDR2 YFSETQ.

This clonotype was seen repeatedly, ten times or more. V usage is TRBV28 and J usage is TRBJ1-2; D not certain. The CDR3 runs 13 residues. Germline CDR1 MDHEN, CDR2 SYDVKM. The germline V and J ends were trimmed by 6 bases and 2 bases, with 10 bases remaining between them. Here the CDR3 DNA reads TGTGCCAGCAGCCCGACGGAGAACTATGGCTACACCTTC. Translation: CASSPTENYGYTF.

DNA for the CDR3: TGTGCCAGCAGCCAAGATTATGGGTCGATAAATGAGCAGTTCTTC. Protein product: CASSQDYGSINEQFF. The J gene is TRBJ2-1, the V gene TRBV4-2; D not resolved. Per the germline V gene, CDR1 is LGHNA and CDR2 is YNFKEQ. V was shortened by 0 bases and J by 7 bases, with 13 bases between the two germline ends. This CDR3 is 15 amino acids long.

The chain joins TRBV2 to TRBJ1-4, with D perhaps matching TRBD1 (5 bases). Trimming removed 7 bases at V and 12 bases at J, with 15 bases between. Germline V gene lookup returns CDR1 SNHLY and CDR2 FYNNEI. The CDR3 loop spans 12 amino acids. The CDR3 reads CASTGTGMELFF. CDR3 in DNA: TGTGCCAGCACCGGGACGGGAATGGAACTGTTTTTT.

The chain carries TRBV28 and TRBJ2-5, with a possible D match to TRBD2 (6 bases). The CDR3 covers 12 residues. V lost 8 bases and J 4 bases, leaving 11 bases between the germline ends. Germline V gene sequence: CDR1 MDHEN, CDR2 SYDVKM. CDR3 coding DNA: TGTGCCAGCCAAGAGGAGGGAGAGACCCAGTACTTC. Amino acid sequence: CASQEEGETQYF.

This chain connects TRBV18 to TRBJ2-5; D is ambiguous. Between the trimmed V and J ends, which lost 5 bases and 3 bases, there was a span of 13 bases. The germline V gene has CDR1 KGHSH and CDR2 LQKENI. This CDR3 is built from 14 residues. The CDR3 bases are TGTGCCAGCTCAGGGCCTCGGATGGAAGAGACCCAGTACTTC. This codes for CASSGPRMEETQYF.

This clonotype occurred a few times. This sequence joins TRBV7-9 and TRBJ2-1, with 14 bases lining up with TRBD2. This CDR3 is 16 amino acids long. Trimming cost V 6 bases and J 3 bases; bases outside gene matches: 4. CDR1 and CDR2 (germline): SEHNR, FQNEAQ (reference sequence). In DNA, the CDR3 is TGTGCCAGCAGTCCGACTAGCGGGAGGGACTACAATGAGCAGTTCTTC. Translating gives CASSPTSGRDYNEQFF.

V is TRBV9 and J is TRBJ2-2; 9 bases match TRBD1. The germline V gene encodes CDR1 SGDLS and CDR2 YYNGEE. CDR3 length equals 15 residues. V lost 4 bases, J lost 7 bases, and 8 bases stayed unmatched. CDR3 DNA sequence: TGTGCCAGCAGCTGGACAGGGGAAGTCGGCGGGGAGCTGTTTTTT. This sequence encodes CASSWTGEVGGELFF. Variable domain in full (rest from reference TRBV9 and TRBJ2-2): DSGVTQTPKHLITATGQRVTLRCSPRSGDLSVYWYQQSLDQGLQFLIQYYNGEERAKGNILERFSAQQFPDLHSELNLSSLELGDSALYFCASSWTGEVGGELFFGEGSRLTVL.

This clonotype appeared a few times. The gene calls are TRBV20-1 and TRBJ2-3, with TRBD2 identical over 9 bases. The CDR3 has 14 amino acids. V lost 6 bases to trimming and J lost 3 bases; unmatched junction nucleotides: 7. Germline CDR1 is DFQATT and CDR2 is SNEGSKA (reference sequence). CDR3 DNA: TGCAGTGCCGGTAGCGGGAGAGAGACAGATACGCAGTATTTT. It is translated as CSAGSGRETDTQYF.

The sample holds a few counts of this clonotype. The rearrangement joins TRBV19 to TRBJ1-1, with D possibly TRBD1 on 5 matching bases. This CDR3 is 14 amino acids long. Trimming pared 7 bases from V and 2 bases from J, leaving 14 bases between. The V gene's germline CDR1 is LNHDA and CDR2 SQIVND (reference sequence). The CDR3 spells CASTPTGANTEAFF. Here the CDR3 DNA reads TGTGCCAGTACCCCCACCGGGGCTAACACTGAAGCTTTCTTT.

The table lists this clonotype with many counts. The chain has TRBV7-3 and TRBJ1-1; D not resolved. In germline, CDR1 is SGHTA, CDR2 FQGTGA. Trimming left V 5 bases short and J 0 bases short, with 13 bases between. The CDR3 contains 15 residues. Here the CDR3 reads CASSTFGQLNTEAFF. In DNA, the CDR3 is TGTGCCAGCAGCACCTTCGGGCAGCTGAACACTGAAGCTTTCTTT.

In its sample, this clonotype was seen many times. This chain joins TRBV28 and TRBJ2-5; tentatively, D is TRBD2 (6 bases). Germline assignment: CDR1 MDHEN and CDR2 SYDVKM. The CDR3 loop spans 14 amino acids. Trimming removed 3 bases from V and 5 bases from J, with 13 bases in between. CDR3 sequence: CASSFRRGAETQYF. The CDR3 DNA reads as TGTGCCAGCAGTTTTAGGCGGGGCGCGGAGACCCAGTACTTC.

The table lists this clonotype with many counts. The rearrangement uses TRBV29-1 and TRBJ2-1; 10 nucleotides match TRBD1. This CDR3 is 12 amino acids long. Losses at the gene ends were 8 bases for V and 7 bases for J; bases not matched to a gene: 5. The germline V gene encodes CDR1 SQVTM and CDR2 ANQGSEA. CDR3 sequence reads: CSIGQGVNEQFF. CDR3 bases: TGCAGCATCGGACAGGGGGTTAATGAGCAGTTCTTC.

The chain links TRBV14 to TRBJ2-7, with a possible D match to TRBD2 (6 bases). In germline, CDR1 is SGHDN, CDR2 FVKESK. This CDR3 region has 12 residues. V lost 6 bases, J lost 5 bases, and 11 bases lay in between. CDR3 loop: CASRAWGDEQYF. The CDR3 nucleotides read TGTGCCAGCAGGGCCTGGGGGGACGAGCAGTACTTC.